The clone carrying this T cell receptor (beta chain) was seen just once. These data come from a study of control samples from healthy donors and cancer patients. Only in-frame clones appear in the TCRdb table, and some are missing; sequencing was by immunoSEQ multiplex PCR. The sample consists of 100,000 to 150,000 clones, roughly 87% of them appearing once. V lost 3 bases to trimming and J lost 2 bases; unmatched junction nucleotides: 13. The germline CDR1 and CDR2 sequences are LGHDT and YNNKEL (reference sequence). There are 18 residues in the CDR3. The J gene is TRBJ1-2, the V gene TRBV3-1 (or the pseudogene TRBV3-2); 9 bases map to TRBD1. Sequencing used blood. This sequence originates from a young man in good health. The CDR3 here is CASSQDRTGVLLNYGYTF. CDR3 DNA: TGTGCCAGCAGCCAGGATAGGACAGGGGTTTTACTGAACTATGGCTACACCTTC.